This TCR beta chain is drawn from a study of blood T cell repertoires in COVID-19. The overall study: Samples came from the United States, Italy and Spain, spanning acute and convalescent COVID-19. Nucleic acid was either cDNA or gDNA, and it came from T cells, B-cell-depleted T cells, or PBMCs.

Trimming removed 1 base from V and 6 bases from J; junction bases left unmatched: 8. Germline lookup yields CDR1 SNHLY and CDR2 FYNNEI. The CDR3 totals 16 residues. In the source study's methods: Amplification from reference gene primers served as the basis for estimated nucleated cell counts. Here immunoSEQ multiplex PCR was the method, and the copy in TCRdb shows in-frame clones only, minus some. V, J and clone size derive from that table, while D and trimming were established from the DNA sequence. The top ten clones hold about 6.3% of a sample with some 350,000 clones, 80% to 90% of them seen once. Enrolled during active infection, Seattle patients were then followed longitudinally.

V is TRBV2 and J is TRBJ1-5, with 8 bases matching TRBD1. Material for sequencing was peripheral blood. The clonotype originates from a woman between 50 and 59 years old with COVID-19, enrolled during active disease. The CDR3 coding sequence is TGTGCCAGCAGTGAAGGGACAGGGAACCTTGGTCAGCCCCAGCATTTT. This gives the protein CASSEGTGNLGQPQHF.